This TCR beta chain derives from a study of OX40 agonist ivuxolimab in advanced cancers. Study-level background: Dose-escalation cases comprised hepatocellular carcinoma, melanoma, renal cell or head and neck cancer.

Libraries were prepared by immunoSEQ multiplex PCR; TCRdb keeps only in-frame clonotypes and omits some of them. The sample has around 80,000 clones; around 87% are singletons. Points from the study as a whole: Some nonresponders also had low normalized T-cell clonal expansion.

Details on this clone: What it recognizes is unknown.

The TCR originated in an adult with an advanced solid tumor such as melanoma, head and neck, liver or kidney cancer. Sequenced here: CD4+ or CD8+ T cells sorted from blood, sampled in a trial of the OX40 agonist ivuxolimab.

This CDR3 reads CASSLDGSPGNTIYF. The CDR3 DNA follows: TGCGCCAGCAGCTTGGATGGTAGTCCGGGAAACACCATATATTTT. The rearrangement joins TRBV5-1 to TRBJ1-3; D remains ambiguous. The CDR3 consists of 15 residues. Germline-derived CDR1 and CDR2 are SGHRS and YFSETQ. V was clipped by 0 bases and J by 4 bases, with 11 bases between them.